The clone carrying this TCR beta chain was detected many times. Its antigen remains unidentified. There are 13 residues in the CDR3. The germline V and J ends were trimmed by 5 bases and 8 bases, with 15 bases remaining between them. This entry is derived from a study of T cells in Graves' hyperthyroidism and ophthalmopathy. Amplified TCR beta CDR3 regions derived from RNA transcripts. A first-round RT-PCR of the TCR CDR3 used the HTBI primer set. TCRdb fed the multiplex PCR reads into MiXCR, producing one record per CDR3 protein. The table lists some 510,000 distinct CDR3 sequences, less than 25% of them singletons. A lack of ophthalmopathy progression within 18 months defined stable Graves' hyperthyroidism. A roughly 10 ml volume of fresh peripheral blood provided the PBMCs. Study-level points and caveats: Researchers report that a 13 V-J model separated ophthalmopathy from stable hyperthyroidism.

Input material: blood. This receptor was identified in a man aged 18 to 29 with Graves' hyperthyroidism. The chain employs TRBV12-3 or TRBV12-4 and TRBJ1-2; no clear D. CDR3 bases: TGTGCCAGCAGTATCAGTGTCGGCAAAGGCTACACCTTC. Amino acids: CASSISVGKGYTF.